What follows is one T cell receptor beta chain and its context. This clonotype is classified as medium-sized (0.01 to 0.1%). Its antigen remains undetermined. Base qualities are not recorded, but no much larger clone differs from it by a single base. The library came from 5' RACE. The ligated cDNA was amplified by four rounds of PCR, in which nested alpha and beta constant region primers were used together with the SP2 primer. For the blood and skin samples, TCR RNA was reverse transcribed with SuperScript IV using primers for the alpha and beta constant regions. T4 RNA ligase 1 was used to ligate an oligonucleotide containing the Illumina SP2 primer and a UMI to the 3' end of the cDNA. The 12-nucleotide UMI was composed of two random hexamers separated by an eight-base spacer, which was included to prevent hairpin formation. From the second PCR onward, the TCR alpha and beta chain libraries were handled separately, and dual indexing was used for multiplexing. After pooling, the indexed libraries were analyzed by capillary electrophoresis and sequenced on either an Illumina MiSeq or NextSeq. Libraries were spiked with PhiX DNA at about 5-7.5% so that base diversity was increased and cluster recognition was improved. The original methods were these. Demultiplexor extracted UMIs from read 2, combined them with read 1 TCR sequence, and split reads by sample indices. Decombinator identified V and J genes and V-J junctions, assigning each TCR a five-part identifier including V and J deletions. Collapsinator relied on UMIs to correct both sequencing errors and PCR amplification heterogeneity, producing a UMI-based abundance for each TCR. CDR3Translator converted identifiers to nucleotide sequence, translated to amino acids, and extracted CDR3 regions using terminal motifs. Error-corrected counts of alpha and beta TCRs from blood and skin were compared after being normalized to the amount of input RNA. The public sequencing data were trimmed at Q25 with fastp and processed into clonotypes with MiXCR by TCRdb, which kept only in-frame beta chains. Each CDR3 protein appears once, grouped with its most common genes and DNA. TCRdb, rather than the study authors, made the V and J calls. Within this sample are roughly 60,000 distinct CDR3 sequences, with around 7.3% of them counted one time only. The ten largest clonotypes hold 8.5% to 10% of the sample.

A robust, sensitive protocol for the amplification, sequencing and analysis of TCRs was described in the study, in which 3' ligation of a UMI-containing oligonucleotide to TCR cDNA was used. For whole blood analysis, over 2 ml of peripheral blood was collected from healthy adult volunteers into Tempus tubes, and RNA was extracted following the manufacturer's instructions. Before reverse transcription, total RNA that had not been cell sorted was treated with RQ1 DNase, with a target input of about 1 to 1000 ng. Libraries were prepared from skin biopsies and whole blood so that pipeline robustness could be tested in samples in which T cells form a minority population. The data derive from a study of naive and memory T cell subsets (dated by TCRdb to about 2017). Notes on the research overall: The figure summarizing these samples reported some 10 blood donors, 7 tuberculin skin test biopsies and 3 saline control biopsies. PCR2 was typically performed as a SYBR Green qPCR that was stopped at a set threshold, although end-point PCR (about 6 cycles) could be used instead for low-input samples. Beyond this particular receptor, the publication reports: The RNA-based method was acknowledged as potentially sensitive to TCR transcript changes with T cell activation and differentiation.

The sequence came from a male donor in good health.

The DNA sequence is TGTGCCAGCAGTCTAGGCGTCTCTGGGGCCAACGTCCTGACTTTC. This encodes CASSLGVSGANVLTF. The chain is assembled from TRBV3-1 and TRBJ2-6, with no D gene named confidently. V is pared back by 6 bases and J by 0 bases, with 9 bases lying between the germline termini. Measured from the cysteine to the phenylalanine, the CDR3 is 15 residues long. The retained sequence is limited to the CDR3, 45 bases, with the frame set at the first base. Sequences LGHDT (CDR1) and YNNKEL (CDR2) are obtained from the germline V gene (reference sequence). The full variable domain, completed from the reference TRBV3-1 and TRBJ2-6 proteins outside the CDR3, reads DTAVSQTPKYLVTQMGNDKSIKCEQNLGHDTMYWYKQDSKKFLKIMFSYNNKELIINETVPNRFSPKSPDKAHLNLHINSLELGDSAVYFCASSLGVSGANVLTFGAGSRLTVL.